What follows is one TCR beta chain and its context. Labeling with CFSE marked roughly 200,000 responder cells, which were plated with roughly 200,000 irradiated, violet-dye-labeled stimulator cells. Responder cells that were proliferating and CFSE-low, both CD3+CD4+ and CD3+CD8+, were sorted after the reaction. These data come from a study of graft-versus-host responses after intestinal transplantation. Study findings and constraints: Early after transplant, HvG clones declined as circulating GvH clones peaked. Researchers found GvH clones in recipient marrow, and some showed up first in ileum or blood.

Deletions cut 0 bases from V and 1 base from J, with 24 bases between. This CDR3 is 20 amino acids long. The method was immunoSEQ multiplex PCR; TCRdb's version includes in-frame clones alone and lacks a portion of them. Of approximately 21,000 clones in the sample, around 43% are singletons; the top ten hold more than 1.2%. The sample consisted of alloreactive CD8+ T cells from a mixed lymphocyte reaction culture, taken before transplantation. As for subset: CFSE-low proliferating T cells sorted from approximately 6-day pre-transplant mixed lymphocyte reaction (GvH or HvG direction). The TCR was taken from a human patient who was an organ donor for intestinal transplantation. This chain connects TRBV23-1 to TRBJ1-1; D gene ambiguous. TRBV23-1 is marked as an open reading frame, function uncertain. The CDR3 DNA is TGCGCCAGCAGTCAATCGACAAGGCGGCACTCCCCACGGCCGAACACTGAAGCTTTCTTT. Its protein is CASSQSTRRHSPRPNTEAFF.